This T cell receptor (beta chain) comes out of a study of T-cell memory formation after mild COVID-19. As for this clonotype: Its antigen remains unknown. Relative to the germline gene, one junction end is altered; a read error may explain this.

The study, taken as a whole, reports: Clones that contracted clustered mainly in CM and EM if CD4+ and in EMRA if CD8+. Memory cells collected pre-infection included some clones that later responded, suggesting cross-reactive memory joined.

TCRdb independently ran MiXCR on the 5' RACE reads; one entry per CDR3 protein. This repertoire shows around 340,000 distinct CDR3 sequences, 13% to 15% found once; its top ten account for about 20%. CDR1 MNHEY and CDR2 SVGAGI come from the germline V gene. There are 14 residues in the CDR3. This chain joins TRBV6-5 and TRBJ2-3, with 7 positions matching TRBD2. Sequencing input: PBMCs or a T cell subset sorted from them (not recorded which). The clonotype was recovered from a man aged 18 to 29 who had mild COVID-19 (a few samples of this study predate the infection). Cell type and time point are not known. The CDR3 DNA reads as TGTGCCACCACCGGGGGGACCAGCACAGATACGCGGTATTTT. Its protein product is CATTGGTSTDTRYF.